A single T cell receptor (beta chain) is shown here with its context. The sample originates from a study of blood T cell repertoires in COVID-19. Turning to the study itself: The United States, Italy and Spain were the sources of the acute and convalescent COVID-19 samples.

Patients of the Seattle cohort, enrolled during active infection, were followed longitudinally. Germline V gene sequence: CDR1 SNHLY, CDR2 FYNNEI. The CDR3 is 14 residues long. V was trimmed by 0 bases and J by 1 base, leaving 6 bases between them. Original data processing: Estimated nucleated cell counts came from reference gene primer amplification. Produced via immunoSEQ multiplex PCR; TCRdb's table is partial and in-frame only. Clone size and V and J calls were adopted from that table, with D and trimming inferred from the DNA. The data hold approximately 290,000 clones, with roughly 88% observed a single time.

This clonotype originated in a human donor with COVID-19, enrolled during active disease. The donor label of this sample is uncertain. The rearrangement uses TRBV2 and TRBJ1-1; unclear D gene. Specimen: peripheral blood. CDR3 region: CASSEADWNTEAFF. The CDR3 DNA reads as TGTGCCAGCAGTGAAGCTGACTGGAACACTGAAGCTTTCTTT.